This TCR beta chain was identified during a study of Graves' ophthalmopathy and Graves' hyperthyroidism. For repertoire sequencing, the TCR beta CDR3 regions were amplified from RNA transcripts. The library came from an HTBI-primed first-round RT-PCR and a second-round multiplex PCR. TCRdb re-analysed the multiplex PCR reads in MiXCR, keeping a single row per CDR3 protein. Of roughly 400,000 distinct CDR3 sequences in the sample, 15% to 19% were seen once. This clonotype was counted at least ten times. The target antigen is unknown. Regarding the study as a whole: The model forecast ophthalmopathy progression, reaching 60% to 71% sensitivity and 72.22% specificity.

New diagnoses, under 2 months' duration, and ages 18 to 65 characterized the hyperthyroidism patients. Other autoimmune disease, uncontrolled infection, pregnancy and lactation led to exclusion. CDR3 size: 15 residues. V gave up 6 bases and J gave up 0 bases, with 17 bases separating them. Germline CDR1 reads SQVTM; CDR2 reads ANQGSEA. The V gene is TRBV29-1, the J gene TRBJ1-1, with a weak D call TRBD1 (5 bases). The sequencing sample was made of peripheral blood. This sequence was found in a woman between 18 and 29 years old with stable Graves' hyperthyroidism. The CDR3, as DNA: TGCAGCGTGGGCCTACAGGACATAATGAACACTGAAGCTTTCTTT. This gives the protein CSVGLQDIMNTEAFF. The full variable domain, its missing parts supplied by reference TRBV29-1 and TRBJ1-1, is SAVISQKPSRDICQRGTSLTIQCQVDSQVTMMFWYRQQPGQSLTLIATANQGSEATYESGFVIDKFPISRPNLTFSTLTVSNMSPEDSSIYLCSVGLQDIMNTEAFFGQGTRLTVV.